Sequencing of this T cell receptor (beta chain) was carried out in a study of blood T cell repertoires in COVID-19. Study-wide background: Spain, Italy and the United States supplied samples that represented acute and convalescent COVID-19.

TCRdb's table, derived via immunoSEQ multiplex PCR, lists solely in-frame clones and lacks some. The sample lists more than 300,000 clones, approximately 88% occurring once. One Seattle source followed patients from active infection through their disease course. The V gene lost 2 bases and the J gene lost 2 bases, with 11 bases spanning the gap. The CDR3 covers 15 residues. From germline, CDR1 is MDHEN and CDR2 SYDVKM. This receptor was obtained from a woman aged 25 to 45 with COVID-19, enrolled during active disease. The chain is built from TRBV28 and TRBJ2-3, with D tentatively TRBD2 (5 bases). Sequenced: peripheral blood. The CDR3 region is CASSLGSGHTDTQYF. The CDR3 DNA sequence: TGTGCCAGCAGTTTAGGCAGCGGCCACACAGATACGCAGTATTTT.